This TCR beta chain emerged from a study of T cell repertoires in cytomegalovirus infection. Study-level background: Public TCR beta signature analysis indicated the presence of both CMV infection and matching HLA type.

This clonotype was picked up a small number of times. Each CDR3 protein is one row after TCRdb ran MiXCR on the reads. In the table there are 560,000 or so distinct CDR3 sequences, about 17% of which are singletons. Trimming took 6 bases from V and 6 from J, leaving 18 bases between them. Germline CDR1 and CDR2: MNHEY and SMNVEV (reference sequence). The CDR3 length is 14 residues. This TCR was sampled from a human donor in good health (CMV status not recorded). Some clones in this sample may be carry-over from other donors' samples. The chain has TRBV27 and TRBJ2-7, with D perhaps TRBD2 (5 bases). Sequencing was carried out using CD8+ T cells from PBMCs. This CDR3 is CASSPLGGGFEQYF. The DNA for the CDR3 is TGTGCCAGCAGCCCTCTTGGAGGTGGGTTCGAGCAGTACTTC.